Sequencing of this TCR beta chain was carried out in a study of T-cell reconstitution after alpha-beta-depleted transplantation in children. Many counts were recorded for this clonotype. Its antigen is not known. Study observations and caveats: After transplant, high TCRbeta diversity at day 60 in some patients arose from surviving recipient T cells and thymic progenitors. Among T cells one year after transplant, newly produced cells accounted for most counts and diversity. At around two months after transplant, the alpha-beta T cells were reportedly derived from several hundred expanded clones that came from non-depleted graft cells.

Preparation of the TCRbeta library was carried out with unique molecular identifiers. TCRdb called the PCR reads again in MiXCR, with one record for every CDR3 protein. Of 200,000 to 250,000 distinct CDR3 sequences in the sample, 9.5% to 13% were seen once. Germline V CDR1 and CDR2: SGHTA, FQGTGA. The CDR3 is 16 residues long. V was pared by 1 base and J by 4 bases, with 13 bases between. The source was PBMCs, collected before TCRalphabeta/CD19-depleted stem cell transplant. The clonotype originates from a child in the first two years of life with acute myeloid leukemia, due to receive a stem cell transplant. The genes are TRBV7-3 and TRBJ2-2; maybe TRBD2 (6 bases). The CDR3 bases are TGTGCCAGCAGCTTAATCCCCCCGACTAGCACCGGGGAGCTGTTTTTT. It yields the protein CASSLIPPTSTGELFF.